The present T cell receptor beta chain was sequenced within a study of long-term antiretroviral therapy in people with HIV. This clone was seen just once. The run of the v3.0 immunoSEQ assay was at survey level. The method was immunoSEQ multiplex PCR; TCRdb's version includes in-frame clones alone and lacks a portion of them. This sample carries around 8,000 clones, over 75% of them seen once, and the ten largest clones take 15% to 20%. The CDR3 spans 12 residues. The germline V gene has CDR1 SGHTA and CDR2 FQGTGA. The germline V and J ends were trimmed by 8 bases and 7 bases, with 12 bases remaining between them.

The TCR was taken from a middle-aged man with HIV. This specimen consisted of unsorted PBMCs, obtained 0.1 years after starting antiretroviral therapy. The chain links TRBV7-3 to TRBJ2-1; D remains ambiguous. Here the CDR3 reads CASRRSENEQFF. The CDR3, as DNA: TGTGCCAGCCGACGGAGCGAGAATGAGCAGTTCTTC.